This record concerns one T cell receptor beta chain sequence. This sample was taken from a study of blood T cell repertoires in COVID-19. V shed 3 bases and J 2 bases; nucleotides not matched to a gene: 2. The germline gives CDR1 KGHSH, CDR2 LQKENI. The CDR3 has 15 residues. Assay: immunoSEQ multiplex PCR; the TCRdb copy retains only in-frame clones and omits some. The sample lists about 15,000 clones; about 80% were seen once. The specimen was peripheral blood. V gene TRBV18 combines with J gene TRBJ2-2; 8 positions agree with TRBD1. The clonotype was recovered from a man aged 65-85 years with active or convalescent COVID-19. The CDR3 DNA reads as TGTGCCAGCTCACCTGGACAGGGAAACACCGGGGAGCTGTTTTTT. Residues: CASSPGQGNTGELFF.